This T cell receptor beta chain was captured in a study of T-cell reconstitution after alpha-beta-depleted transplantation in children. General study findings and limits: The origin of high day-60 TCRbeta diversity in some patients lay in surviving recipient T cells and thymic progenitors. Most T-cell counts and diversity one year after the transplant came from T cells that were newly produced.

The TCRbeta library incorporated unique molecular identifiers. TCRdb re-analysed the PCR reads in MiXCR, keeping a single row per CDR3 protein. The table records about a million distinct CDR3 sequences, about 29% of them present only once. With respect to this clonotype: Its antigen is currently unknown.

The CDR3 is made up of 18 amino acids. Germline CDR1 and CDR2: SGHVS and FQNEAQ. V was clipped by 3 bases and J by 0 bases; unmatched bases: 13. Material: PBMCs, mostly from graft donor cells, obtained 360 days after TCRalphabeta/CD19-depleted stem cell transplant. The rearrangement links TRBV7-8 to TRBJ1-1; 7 positions agree with TRBD1. The source is a boy younger than two who had a stem cell transplant for SCID, so the T cells may come from the graft donor. This chain's CDR3 is CASSFPLAGGVMNTEAFF. The CDR3 nucleotides read TGTGCCAGCAGCTTCCCTTTGGCAGGGGGTGTCATGAACACTGAAGCTTTCTTT.